This T cell receptor beta chain was sequenced in a study of blood T cell repertoires in COVID-19. Overall study: Researchers got acute and convalescent COVID-19 samples from the United States, Italy and Spain. In each case, the material was cDNA or gDNA derived from T cells, B-cell-depleted T cells, or PBMCs.

Per the study methods: Using reference gene primer amplification, nucleated cell counts were estimated. The protocol was immunoSEQ multiplex PCR, while the TCRdb copy is restricted to in-frame clones and leaves out a portion. V and J calls and clone size are copied from that table; D and trimming were computed from the DNA. Altogether 130,000 to 150,000 clones are present, about 90% being singletons, with the ten largest covering approximately 2.5%. This CDR3 is 18 amino acids long. Germline lookup yields CDR1 ENHRY and CDR2 SYGVKD. The V segment lost 5 bases and the J segment 0 bases; nucleotides outside the gene matches: 9.

The receptor was derived from a human donor in a cohort sampled during active COVID-19. The sample consisted of peripheral blood. V gene TRBV10-3 combines with J gene TRBJ2-3, with 12 positions matching TRBD2. The CDR3 DNA reads TGTGCCATCAGTACCGGACTAGCGGGAAAGACTAGCACAGATACGCAGTATTTT. Translation: CAISTGLAGKTSTDTQYF.